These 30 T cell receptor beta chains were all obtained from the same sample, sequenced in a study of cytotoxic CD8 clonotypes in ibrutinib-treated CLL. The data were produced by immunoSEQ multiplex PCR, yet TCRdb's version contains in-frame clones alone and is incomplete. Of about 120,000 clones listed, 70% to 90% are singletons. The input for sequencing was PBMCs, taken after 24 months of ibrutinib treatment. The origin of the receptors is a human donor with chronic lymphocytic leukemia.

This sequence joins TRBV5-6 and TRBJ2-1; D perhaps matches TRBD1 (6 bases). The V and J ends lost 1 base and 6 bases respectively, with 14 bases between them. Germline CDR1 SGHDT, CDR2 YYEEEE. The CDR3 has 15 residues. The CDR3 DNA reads TGTGCCAGCAGCTTGTATGGACAGCGGCCCAATGAGCAGTTCTTC. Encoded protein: CASSLYGQRPNEQFF.

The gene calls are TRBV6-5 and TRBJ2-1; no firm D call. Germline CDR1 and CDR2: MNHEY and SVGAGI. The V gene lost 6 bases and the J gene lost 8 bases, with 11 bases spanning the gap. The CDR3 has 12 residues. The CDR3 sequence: CASRSRSDEQFF. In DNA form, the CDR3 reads TGTGCCAGCAGGTCCAGGTCGGATGAGCAGTTCTTC.

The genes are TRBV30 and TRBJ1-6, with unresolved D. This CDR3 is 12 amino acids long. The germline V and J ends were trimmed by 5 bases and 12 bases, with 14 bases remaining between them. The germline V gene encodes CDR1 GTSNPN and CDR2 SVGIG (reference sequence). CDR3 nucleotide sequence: TGTGCCTGGGCCACTTCGGCAGGACCCCTCCACTTT. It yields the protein CAWATSAGPLHF.

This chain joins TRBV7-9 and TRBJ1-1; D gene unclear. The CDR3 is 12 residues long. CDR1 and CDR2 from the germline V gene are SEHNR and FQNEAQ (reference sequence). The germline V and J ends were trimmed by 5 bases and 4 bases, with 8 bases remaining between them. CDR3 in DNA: TGTGCCAGCAGCCCTTTAACCACTGAAGCTTTCTTT. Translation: CASSPLTTEAFF.

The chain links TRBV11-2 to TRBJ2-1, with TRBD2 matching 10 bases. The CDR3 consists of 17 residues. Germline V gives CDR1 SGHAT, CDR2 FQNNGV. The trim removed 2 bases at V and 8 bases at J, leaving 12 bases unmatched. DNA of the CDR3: TGTGCCAGCAGCTTACTTGGCAGCGGGGGGGCGAGTCATGAGCAGTTCTTC. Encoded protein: CASSLLGSGGASHEQFF.

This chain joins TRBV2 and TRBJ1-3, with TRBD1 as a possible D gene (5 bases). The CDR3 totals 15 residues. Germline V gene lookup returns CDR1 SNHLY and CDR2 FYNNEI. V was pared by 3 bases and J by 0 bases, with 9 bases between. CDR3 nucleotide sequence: TGTGCCAGCAGTGATCAGGGAACCTCTGGAAACACCATATATTTT. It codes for CASSDQGTSGNTIYF.

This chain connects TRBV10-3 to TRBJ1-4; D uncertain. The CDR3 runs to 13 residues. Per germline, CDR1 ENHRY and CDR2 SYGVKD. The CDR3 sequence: CATGERTNEKLFF. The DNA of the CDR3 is TGTGCTACCGGAGAAAGAACTAATGAAAAACTGTTTTTT.

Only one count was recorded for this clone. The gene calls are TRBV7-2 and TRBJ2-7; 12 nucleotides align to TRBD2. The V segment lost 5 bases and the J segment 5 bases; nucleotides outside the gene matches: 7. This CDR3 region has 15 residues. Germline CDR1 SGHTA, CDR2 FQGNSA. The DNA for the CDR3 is TGTGCCAGCAGCCTCAGGACTAGCGGGAAACACGAGCAGTACTTC. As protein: CASSLRTSGKHEQYF.

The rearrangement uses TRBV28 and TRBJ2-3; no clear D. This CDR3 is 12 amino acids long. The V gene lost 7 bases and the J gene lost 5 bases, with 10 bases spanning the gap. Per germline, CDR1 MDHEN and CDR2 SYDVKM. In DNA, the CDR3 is TGTGCCAGCACAGATCTGGGAGATACGCAGTATTTT. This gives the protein CASTDLGDTQYF.

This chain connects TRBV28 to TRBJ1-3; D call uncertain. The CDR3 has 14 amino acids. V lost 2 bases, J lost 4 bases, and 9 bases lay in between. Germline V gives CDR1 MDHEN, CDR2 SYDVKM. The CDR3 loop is CASSLGGSGNTIYF. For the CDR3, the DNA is TGTGCCAGCAGTTTAGGCGGGTCCGGAAACACCATATATTTT.

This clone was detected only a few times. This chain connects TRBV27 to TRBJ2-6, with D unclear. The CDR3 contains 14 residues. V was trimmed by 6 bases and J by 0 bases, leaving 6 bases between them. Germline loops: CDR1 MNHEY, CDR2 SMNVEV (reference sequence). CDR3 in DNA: TGTGCCAGCAGCAAGGTCTCTGGGGCCAACGTCCTGACTTTC. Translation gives CASSKVSGANVLTF.

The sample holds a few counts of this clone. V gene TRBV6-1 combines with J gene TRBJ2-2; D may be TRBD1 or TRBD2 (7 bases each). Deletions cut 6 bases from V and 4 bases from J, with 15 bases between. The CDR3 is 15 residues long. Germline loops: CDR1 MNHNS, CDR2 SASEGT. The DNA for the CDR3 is TGTGCCAGCAGGAAGGGCAGGGGGGGCACCGGGGAGCTGTTTTTT. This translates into CASRKGRGGTGELFF.

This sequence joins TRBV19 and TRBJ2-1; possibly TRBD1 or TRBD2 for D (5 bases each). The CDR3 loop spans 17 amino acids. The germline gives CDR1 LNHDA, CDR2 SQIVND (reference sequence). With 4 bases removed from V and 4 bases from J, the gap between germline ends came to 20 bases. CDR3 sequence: CASSTSGAGTFYNEQFF. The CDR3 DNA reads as TGTGCCAGTAGTACCTCCGGGGCAGGGACGTTTTACAATGAGCAGTTCTTC.

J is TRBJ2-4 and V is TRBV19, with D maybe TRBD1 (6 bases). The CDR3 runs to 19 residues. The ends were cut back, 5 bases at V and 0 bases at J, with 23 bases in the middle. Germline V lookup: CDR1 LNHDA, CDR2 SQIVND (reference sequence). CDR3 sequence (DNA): TGTGCCAGTAGTCGCTACCTACCTCGGACAGTCCTAGCCAAAAACATTCAGTACTTC. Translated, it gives CASSRYLPRTVLAKNIQYF.

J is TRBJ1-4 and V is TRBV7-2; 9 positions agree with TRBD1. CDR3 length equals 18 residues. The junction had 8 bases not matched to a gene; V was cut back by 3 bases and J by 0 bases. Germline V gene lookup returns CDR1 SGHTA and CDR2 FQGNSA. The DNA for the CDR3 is TGTGCCAGCAGCTTTTGGACAGGGGTTTTCTCAACTAATGAAAAACTGTTTTTT. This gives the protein CASSFWTGVFSTNEKLFF.

Here the CDR3 DNA reads TGTGCCTGGAGCGGAGGGGCTGGGGCCAACGTCCTGACTTTC. It yields the protein CAWSGGAGANVLTF. This chain connects TRBV30 to TRBJ2-6; maybe TRBD2 (6 bases). This CDR3 is 14 amino acids long. Trimming shortened V by 3 bases and J by 2 bases, and 8 bases separated the two germline ends. CDR1 is GTSNPN and CDR2 is SVGIG in the germline V gene (reference sequence).

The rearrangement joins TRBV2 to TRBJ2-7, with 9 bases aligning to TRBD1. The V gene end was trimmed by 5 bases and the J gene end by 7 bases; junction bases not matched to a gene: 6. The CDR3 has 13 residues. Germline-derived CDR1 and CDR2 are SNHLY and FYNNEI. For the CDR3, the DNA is TGTGCCAGCAGTCCGGACAGGGGCAAGGAGCAGTACTTC. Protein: CASSPDRGKEQYF. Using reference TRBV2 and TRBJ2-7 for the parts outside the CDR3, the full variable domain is EPEVTQTPSHQVTQMGQEVILRCVPISNHLYFYWYRQILGQKVEFLVSFYNNEISEKSEIFDDQFSVERPDGSNFTLKIRSTKLEDSAMYFCASSPDRGKEQYFGPGTRLTVT.

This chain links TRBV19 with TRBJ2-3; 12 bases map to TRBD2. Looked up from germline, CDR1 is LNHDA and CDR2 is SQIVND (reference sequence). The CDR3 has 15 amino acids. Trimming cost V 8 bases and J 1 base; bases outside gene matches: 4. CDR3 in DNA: TGTGCCAGTGGTCTAGCGGGGGGGGGCACAGATACGCAGTATTTT. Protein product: CASGLAGGGTDTQYF. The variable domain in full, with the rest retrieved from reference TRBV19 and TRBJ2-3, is DGGITQSPKYLFRKEGQNVTLSCEQNLNHDAMYWYRQDPGQGLRLIYYSQIVNDFQKGDIAEGYSVSREKKESFPLTVTSAQKNPTAFYLCASGLAGGGTDTQYFGPGTRLTVL.

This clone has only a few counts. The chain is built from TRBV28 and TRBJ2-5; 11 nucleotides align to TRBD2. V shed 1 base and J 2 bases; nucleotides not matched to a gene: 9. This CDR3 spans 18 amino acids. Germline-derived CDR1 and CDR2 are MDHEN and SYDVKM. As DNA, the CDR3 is TGTGCCAGCAGTTTATATCCCCAGACTAGCGGGGTACAAGAGACCCAGTACTTC. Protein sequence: CASSLYPQTSGVQETQYF. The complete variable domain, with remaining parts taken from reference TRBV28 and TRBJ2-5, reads DVKVTQSSRYLVKRTGEKVFLECVQDMDHENMFWYRQDPGLGLRLIYFSYDVKMKEKGDIPEGYSVSREKKERFSLILESASTNQTSMYLCASSLYPQTSGVQETQYFGPGTRLLVL.

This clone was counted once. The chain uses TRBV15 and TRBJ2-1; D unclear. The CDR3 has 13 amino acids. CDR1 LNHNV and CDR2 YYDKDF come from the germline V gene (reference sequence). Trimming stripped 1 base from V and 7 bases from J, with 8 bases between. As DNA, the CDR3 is TGTGCCACCAGCAGAGGAAGTGGTAATGAGCAGTTCTTC. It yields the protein CATSRGSGNEQFF. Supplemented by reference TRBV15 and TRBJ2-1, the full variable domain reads DAMVIQNPRYQVTQFGKPVTLSCSQTLNHNVMYWYQQKSSQAPKLLFHYYDKDFNNEADTPDNFQSRRPNTSFCFLDIRSPGLGDTAMYLCATSRGSGNEQFFGPGTRLTVL.

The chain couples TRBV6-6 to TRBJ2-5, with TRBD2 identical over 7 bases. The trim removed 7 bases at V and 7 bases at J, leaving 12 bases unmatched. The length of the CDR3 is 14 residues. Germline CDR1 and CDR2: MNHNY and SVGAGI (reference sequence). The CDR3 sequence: CASTPTGWEGTQYF. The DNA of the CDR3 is TGTGCCAGCACACCCACCGGTTGGGAGGGGACCCAGTACTTC.

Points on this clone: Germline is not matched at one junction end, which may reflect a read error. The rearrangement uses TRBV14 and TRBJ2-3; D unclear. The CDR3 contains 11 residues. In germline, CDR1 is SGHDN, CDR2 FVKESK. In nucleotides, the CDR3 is TGTGCCGGCAGCTATACAGATACGCAGTATTTT. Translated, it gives CAGSYTDTQYF.

This chain's CDR3 is CASSIAGTANEKLFF. The CDR3 DNA follows: TGTGCCAGCAGCATAGCCGGGACGGCTAATGAAAAACTGTTTTTT. The V gene is TRBV5-4, the J gene TRBJ1-4; TRBD1 might be the D (5 bases). The CDR3 has 15 residues. V lost 4 bases and J 3 bases, leaving 13 bases between the germline ends. Germline CDR1 SGHNT, CDR2 YYREEE (reference sequence).

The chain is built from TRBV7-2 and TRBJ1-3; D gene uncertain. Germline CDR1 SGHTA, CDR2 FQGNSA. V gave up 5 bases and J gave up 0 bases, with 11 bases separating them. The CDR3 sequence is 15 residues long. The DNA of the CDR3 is TGTGCCAGCAGCCCCGACGGGAGCTCTGGAAACACCATATATTTT. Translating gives CASSPDGSSGNTIYF. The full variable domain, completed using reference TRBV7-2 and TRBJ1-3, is GAGVSQSPSNKVTEKGKDVELRCDPISGHTALYWYRQSLGQGLEFLIYFQGNSAPDKSGLPSDRFSAERTGGSVSTLTIQRTQQEDSAVYLCASSPDGSSGNTIYFGEGSWLTVV.

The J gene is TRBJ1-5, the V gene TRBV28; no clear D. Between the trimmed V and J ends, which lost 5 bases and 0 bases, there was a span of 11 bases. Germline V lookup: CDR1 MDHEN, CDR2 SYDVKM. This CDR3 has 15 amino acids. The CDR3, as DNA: TGTGCCAGCAGTATGCCGGACTCTAGCAATCAGCCCCAGCATTTT. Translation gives CASSMPDSSNQPQHF.

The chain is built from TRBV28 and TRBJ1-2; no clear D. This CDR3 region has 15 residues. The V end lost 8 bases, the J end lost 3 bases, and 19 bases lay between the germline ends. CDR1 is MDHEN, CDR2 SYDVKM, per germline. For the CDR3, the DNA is TGTGCCAGCCTCGAAACTGGTGGACGGTACTATGGCTACACCTTC. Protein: CASLETGGRYYGYTF.

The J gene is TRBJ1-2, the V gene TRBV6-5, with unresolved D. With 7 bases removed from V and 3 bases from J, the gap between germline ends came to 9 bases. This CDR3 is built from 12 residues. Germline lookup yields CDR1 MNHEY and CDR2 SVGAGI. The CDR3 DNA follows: TGTGCCAGCAAGGGTCAGGACTATGGCTACACCTTC. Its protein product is CASKGQDYGYTF.

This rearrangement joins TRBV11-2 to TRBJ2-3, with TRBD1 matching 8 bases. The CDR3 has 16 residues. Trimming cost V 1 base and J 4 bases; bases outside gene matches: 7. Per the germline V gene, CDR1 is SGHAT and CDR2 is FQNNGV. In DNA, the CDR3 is TGTGCCAGCAGCTTAGGAGGACAGGGTAGGGCAGATACGCAGTATTTT. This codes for CASSLGGQGRADTQYF.

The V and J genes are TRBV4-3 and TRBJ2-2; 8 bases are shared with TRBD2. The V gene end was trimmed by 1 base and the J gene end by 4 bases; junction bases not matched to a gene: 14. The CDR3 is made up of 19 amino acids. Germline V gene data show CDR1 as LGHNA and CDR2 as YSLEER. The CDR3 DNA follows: TGCGCCAGCAGCCAAGGGGGCCACGGGTTAGCGGGAAGCACCGGGGAGCTGTTTTTT. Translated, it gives CASSQGGHGLAGSTGELFF.

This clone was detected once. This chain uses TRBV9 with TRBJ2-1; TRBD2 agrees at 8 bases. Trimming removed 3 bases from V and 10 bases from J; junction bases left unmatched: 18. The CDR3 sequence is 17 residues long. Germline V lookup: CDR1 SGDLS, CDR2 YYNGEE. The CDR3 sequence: CASSGRGLGVPQGEQFF. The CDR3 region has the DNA TGTGCCAGCAGCGGTAGGGGACTAGGGGTCCCCCAGGGAGAGCAGTTCTTC.